Here is one TCR beta chain with its context. Its antigen is unknown. Per-base qualities were not stored, and no clone one base away is much larger. These data originate in a study of vaccination effects on CD4 cells after COVID-19 (dated by TCRdb to 2021 to 2024). Some background on the complete study: Post-vaccine samples across the study were collected a median of 72 days after the second dose, with a range of 14 to 241. SARS-CoV-2 spike-specific CD4+ TCR repertoires were compared before and after mRNA vaccination in COVID-19 convalescent patients and in infection-naive vaccine recipients. A total of nine to ten COVID-19 convalescent patients and several SARS-CoV-2-naive healthy vaccine recipients were included in the full study. In the study, cultures from other donors were sequenced using the Oncomine TCR Beta short-read assay on an Illumina iSeq 100. Study-level results and caveats: At late post-vaccination timepoints, both infection-induced and vaccine-induced clones showed marked clonal contraction, consistent with waning T cell responses. Among healthy vaccine recipients, nearly all vaccine-induced clones were SARS-CoV-2 mono-reactive, and just 1 of 255 was cross-reactive with common cold coronaviruses. Only a small number of convalescent patients were included, and no early post-infection timepoints were available, which limited the study.

The CDR3 measures 14 amino acids from cysteine to phenylalanine. Just the 42-base CDR3 DNA is kept, in frame starting at base 1. In the germline V gene, CDR1 corresponds to SGHTA and CDR2 to FQGNSA. V gives up 1 base and J gives up 10 bases, and the segment between their germline ends measures 14 bases. Library preparation used the immunoSEQ multiplex PCR assay. DNA from the CD4+ T cells that had been cultured and isolated underwent TCR beta CDR3 sequencing. Concerning the study's data processing: Non-productive TCR sequences were discarded, and reads were trimmed to the CDR3 region, with only CDR3s of 7 or more amino acids retained. The MANAFEST web app was used to identify antigen-specific clonotypes by comparing expansion in peptide wells with expansion in reference cultures. For clones to be considered positive, expansion at FDR<0.05 versus reference and all other wells, an odds ratio above 5, and a frequency above 0.1% in two replicate wells were required. Cross-reactive clonotypes were defined as significantly expanded in SARS-CoV-2 spike wells and in at least one common cold coronavirus spike condition. Levenshtein distance calculated with the stringdist R package was used to assess CDR3 similarity, and unrooted trees were constructed with ape in R 3.6.1. In TCRdb, the immuneACCESS table is reduced to in-frame sequences with V and J assigned. These tables do not hold every clone; where another copy was compared, an unresolved V gene accounts for under half, and the others remain unexplained. The V and J calls and clone size are taken from that table; D and trimming were inferred from the DNA. Across this sample there are tens of thousands of clones, with about 80% seen only once. The top ten hold roughly 0.94% of the sample.

In the ViraFEST assay, PBMC were stimulated with viral peptide pools, and antigen-specific CD4+ T cell clonotypes were then identified by expansion using TCR sequencing. After about 10 days of culture, CD4+ T cells were isolated with the EasySep CD4+ T cell isolation kit. Participants received two doses of either the BNT162b2 or the mRNA-1273 mRNA SARS-CoV-2 vaccine. Negative nucleocapsid antibody results before and after vaccination confirmed that the healthy vaccine recipients had no prior SARS-CoV-2 infection. Each well held fewer than 2.5 million PBMC cultured in IMDM containing approximately 5.3% human AB serum, roughly 9.6 IU/ml IL-2 and gentamicin, along with 8 to 10 ug/ml peptides. Half of the culture medium was replaced with fresh IL-2-containing medium on days 3 and 7. Unless otherwise noted, each peptide stimulation condition was cultured in triplicate wells. PBMC were separated from whole blood using Ficoll-Paque Plus gradient centrifugation and were then either cryopreserved at -140C or used fresh. The overlapping peptide pools covered the spike proteins of SARS-CoV-2 as well as those of the common cold coronaviruses HCoV-NL63, HCoV-OC43 and HCoV-229E. Genomic DNA was extracted from cultured CD4+ T cells with the QIAamp micro DNA kit.

The sequence links TRBV7-2 to TRBJ2-1; the D assignment is uncertain and may be TRBD1 or TRBD2, with 6 bases supporting each. The material was CD4+ T cells from PBMCs cultured with HCoV-OC43 spike peptides, obtained after COVID-19 vaccination. The cell subset or site label for this specimen denotes: HCoV-OC43 spike overlapping peptide pool stimulation. The receptor comes from a human donor who received a COVID-19 vaccine. CDR3 loop: CASSLGGANGEQFF. The DNA reads as follows: TGTGCCAGCAGCTTAGGGGGGGCTAACGGAGAGCAGTTCTTC.